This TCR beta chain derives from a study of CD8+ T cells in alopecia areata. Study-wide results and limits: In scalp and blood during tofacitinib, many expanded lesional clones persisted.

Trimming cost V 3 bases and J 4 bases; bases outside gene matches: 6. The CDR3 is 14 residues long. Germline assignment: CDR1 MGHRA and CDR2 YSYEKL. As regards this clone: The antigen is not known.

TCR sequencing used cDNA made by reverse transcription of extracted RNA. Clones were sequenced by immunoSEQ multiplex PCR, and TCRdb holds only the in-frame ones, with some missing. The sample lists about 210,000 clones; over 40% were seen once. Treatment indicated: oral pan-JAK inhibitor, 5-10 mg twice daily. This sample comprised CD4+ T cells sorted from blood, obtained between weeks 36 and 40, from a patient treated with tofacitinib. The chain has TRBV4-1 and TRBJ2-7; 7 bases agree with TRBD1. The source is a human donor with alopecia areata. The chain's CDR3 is CASSHQQGFYEQYF. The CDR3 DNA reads TGCGCCAGCAGCCACCAACAGGGGTTTTACGAGCAGTACTTC.